Following are 4 T cell receptor beta chains from one sample sequenced in a study of cytomegalovirus exposure and HLA in healthy donors. The PCR was carried out with 60 Vbeta primers and 13 Jbeta primers. The method was immunoSEQ multiplex PCR; TCRdb's version includes in-frame clones alone and lacks a portion of them. The sample has under 200,000 clones, about 62% seen once. The sample consisted of PBMCs. The receptors originated from a man in his forties in good health and CMV-seronegative.

This clone is labeled as medium-sized (0.01 to 0.1%). The J gene is TRBJ1-5, the V gene TRBV4-1; no clear D gene. Trimming stripped 0 bases from V and 5 bases from J, with 14 bases between. This CDR3 is 16 amino acids long. Germline CDR1 MGHRA, CDR2 YSYEKL. The CDR3 loop reads CASSQEGDLNHQPQHF. The CDR3 DNA follows: TGCGCCAGCAGCCAAGAAGGAGACCTTAACCATCAGCCCCAGCATTTT.

CDR3 amino acids: CASSEAGADYGYTF. CDR3 bases: TGTGCCAGCAGTGAGGCGGGGGCCGACTATGGCTACACCTTC. The V gene is TRBV2, the J gene TRBJ1-2; D possibly corresponds to TRBD1 (6 bases). The CDR3 contains 14 residues. V shed 3 bases and J shed 3 bases, with 11 bases lying between them. Germline values: CDR1 SNHLY, CDR2 FYNNEI.

The rearrangement links TRBV6-6 to TRBJ2-3, with unresolved D. This CDR3 comprises 14 residues. The ends were cut back, 0 bases at V and 3 bases at J, with 7 bases in the middle. Germline V lookup: CDR1 MNHNY, CDR2 SVGAGI (reference sequence). The CDR3 spells CASSYSAGTDTQYF. DNA of the CDR3: TGTGCCAGCAGTTACTCAGCAGGTACAGATACGCAGTATTTT.

This clone was counted between two and nine times. The rearrangement uses TRBV28 and TRBJ1-1; TRBD1 matches 7 bases. Germline V gives CDR1 MDHEN, CDR2 SYDVKM. Losses at the gene ends were 6 bases for V and 5 bases for J; bases not matched to a gene: 9. There are 14 residues in the CDR3. In DNA, the CDR3 is TGTGCCAGCAGGGGACCGAGGGGGCTTACTGAAGCTTTCTTT. It yields the protein CASRGPRGLTEAFF.